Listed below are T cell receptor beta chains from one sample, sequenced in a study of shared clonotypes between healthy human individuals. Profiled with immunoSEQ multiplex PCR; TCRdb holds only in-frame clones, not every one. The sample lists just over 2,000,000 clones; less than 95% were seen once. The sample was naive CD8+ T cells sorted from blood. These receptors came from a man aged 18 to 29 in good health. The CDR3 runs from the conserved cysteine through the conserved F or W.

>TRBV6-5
CASSYPQGGYTF
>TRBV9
CASSVSGTGGIAGELFF
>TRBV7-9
CASSLGQGPPYEQYF
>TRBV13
CASSLSPGLAGDTQYF
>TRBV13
CASSEGVKSTYEQYF
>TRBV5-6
CASSLDRGGYEQYF
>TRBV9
CASSGLTRGADTQYF
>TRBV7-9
CASIIGRGQHNEQFF
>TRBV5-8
CASSLGINNEQFF
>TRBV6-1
CASSDYHDGEASYEQYF
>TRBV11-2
CASSFSPSVSYNSPLHF
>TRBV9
CASSAGGWGYTF
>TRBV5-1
CASRDSGANVLTF
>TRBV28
CASSLGSDEQFF
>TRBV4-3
CASSRVWEYQETQYF
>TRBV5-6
CASSLEGSAYYTGELFF
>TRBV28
CASSPSGPLGNQPQHF
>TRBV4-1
CASSPSGTDLSNQPQHF
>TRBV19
CASSIGQGLSYEQYF
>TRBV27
CASGGGAGQAFF
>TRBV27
CASSPQTLYSGNEKLFF
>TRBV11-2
CASSLTGNTEAFF
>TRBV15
CATSRGLAGLSSYNEQFF
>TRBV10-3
CAISEGQSYEQYF
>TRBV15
CATSELGGNYGYTF
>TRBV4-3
CASSQEESSGYEQYF
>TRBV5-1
CASSYWGTNTEAFF
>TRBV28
CASSERQRVPYSNQPQHF
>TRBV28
CASSPIRTRFRLDTQYF
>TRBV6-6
CASYRVSGYTF
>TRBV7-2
CASSAEVNEQYF
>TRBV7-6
CASSLASGSFNEQFF
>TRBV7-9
CASSLWEYEQYF
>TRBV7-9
CASSLPDRGQIGYTF
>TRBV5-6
CASSLGGGGPYEQYF
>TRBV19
CASSGWNEKLFF
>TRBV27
CASKLTGAHYEQYF
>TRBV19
CASSLGAQGGLSGANVLTF
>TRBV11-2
CASSLVFGTASYEQYF
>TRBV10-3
CAIRGVDTGELFF
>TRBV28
CASSSRRNYGYTF
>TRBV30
CAWSGTSGTGDEQYF